This TCR beta chain was obtained from a study of shared clonotypes between healthy human individuals. At the level of the study: The donor group consisted of two women and three men, aged 18 to 49.

Genomic DNA (from each subset) was split evenly across several immunoSEQ plates. Produced via immunoSEQ multiplex PCR; TCRdb's table is partial and in-frame only. The sample yields about 450,000 clones, around 79% seen once. Study-level findings and limits: Sampling covered nothing but blood. Tissue TCR repertoires likely differ from those found in blood. The study drew on few donors, limiting represented genetic and exposure-history diversity.

This clone showed up just once. Antigen unknown. Sequencing used PBMCs. This receptor was taken from a woman in her 40s in good health. Some clones in this sample may be carry-over from other donors' samples.

CDR3 in amino acids: CASSAIYGGKGNEQFF. The CDR3 nucleotides read TGTGCCAGCAGCGCGATCTATGGGGGTAAGGGCAATGAGCAGTTCTTC. The chain combines TRBV7-3 with TRBJ2-1, with D perhaps matching TRBD1 or TRBD2 (5 bases each). Germline V gives CDR1 SGHTA, CDR2 FQGTGA. The CDR3 sequence is 16 residues long. V was cut by 5 bases and J by 6 bases, with 20 bases left in between.